This T cell receptor (beta chain) was sequenced in a study of early T cells in non-severe SARS-CoV-2 infection. Whole-study context: Unpaired chains resulted from sequencing bulk RNA of unsorted whole blood.

The CDR3 contains 13 residues. Trimming removed 1 base from V and 12 bases from J, with 12 bases in between. Findings and limits, study-wide: Matches to VDJdb favored anti-spike CD8 responses and missed private and CD4 specificities.

Many counts were recorded for this clonotype. Antigen: not known. Unique molecular identifiers tagged individual cDNA molecules. MiXCR was run by TCRdb on the 5' RACE reads, yielding one entry per CDR3 protein. This table holds tens of thousands of distinct CDR3 sequences, 10% to 15% found once. The source of this sequence is an adult who was a healthcare worker with PCR-confirmed SARS-CoV-2 infection or an uninfected control (not recorded which). The sequenced sample was whole blood. The gene calls are TRBV12-3 or TRBV12-4 and TRBJ1-4; D unclear. The CDR3 region is CASSLGREGELFF. The CDR3 nucleotides are TGTGCCAGCAGTTTAGGTAGGGAAGGAGAACTGTTTTTT.